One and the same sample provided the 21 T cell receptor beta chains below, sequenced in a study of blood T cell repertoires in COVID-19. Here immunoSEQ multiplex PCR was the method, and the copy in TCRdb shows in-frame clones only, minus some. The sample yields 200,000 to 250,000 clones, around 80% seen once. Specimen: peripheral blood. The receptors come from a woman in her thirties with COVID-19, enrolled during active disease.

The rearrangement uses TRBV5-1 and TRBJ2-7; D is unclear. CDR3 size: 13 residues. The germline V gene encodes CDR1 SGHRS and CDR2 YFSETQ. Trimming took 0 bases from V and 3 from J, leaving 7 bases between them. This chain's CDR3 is CASSLDSLYEQYF. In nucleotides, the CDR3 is TGCGCCAGCAGCTTGGACAGCCTCTACGAGCAGTACTTC.

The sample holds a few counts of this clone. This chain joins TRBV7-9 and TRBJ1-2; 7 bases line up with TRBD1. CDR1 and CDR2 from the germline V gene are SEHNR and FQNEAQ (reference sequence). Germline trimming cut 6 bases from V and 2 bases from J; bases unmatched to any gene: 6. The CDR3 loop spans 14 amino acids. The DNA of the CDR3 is TGTGCCAGCAGTCCTCGGACAGGCAACTATGGCTACACCTTC. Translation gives CASSPRTGNYGYTF.

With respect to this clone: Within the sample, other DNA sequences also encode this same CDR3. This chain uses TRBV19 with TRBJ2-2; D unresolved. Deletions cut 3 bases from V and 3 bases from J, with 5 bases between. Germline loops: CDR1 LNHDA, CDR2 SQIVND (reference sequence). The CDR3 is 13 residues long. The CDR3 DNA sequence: TGTGCCAGTAGTATCTCGGACACCGGGGAGCTGTTTTTT. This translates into CASSISDTGELFF.

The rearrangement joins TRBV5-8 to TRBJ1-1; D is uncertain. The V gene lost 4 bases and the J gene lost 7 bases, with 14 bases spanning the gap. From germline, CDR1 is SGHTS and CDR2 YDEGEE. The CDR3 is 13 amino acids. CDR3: CASSVGLADEAFF. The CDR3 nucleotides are TGTGCCAGCAGCGTCGGATTGGCGGATGAAGCTTTCTTT.

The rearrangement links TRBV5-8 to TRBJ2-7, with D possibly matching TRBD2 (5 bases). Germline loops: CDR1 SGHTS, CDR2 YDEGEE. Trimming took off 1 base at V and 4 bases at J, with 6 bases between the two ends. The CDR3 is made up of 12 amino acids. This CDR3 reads CASSLTRYEQYF. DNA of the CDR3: TGTGCCAGCAGCTTGACTAGATACGAGCAGTACTTC. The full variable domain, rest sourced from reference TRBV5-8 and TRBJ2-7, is EAGVTQSPTHLIKTRGQQATLRCSPISGHTSVYWYQQALGLGLQFLLWYDEGEERNRGNFPPRFSGRQFPNYSSELNVNALELEDSALYLCASSLTRYEQYFGPGTRLTVT.

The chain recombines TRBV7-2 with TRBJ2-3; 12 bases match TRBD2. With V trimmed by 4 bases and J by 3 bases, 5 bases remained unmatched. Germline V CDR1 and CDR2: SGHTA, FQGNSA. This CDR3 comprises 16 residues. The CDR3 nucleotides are TGTGCCAGCAGCTCAACTAGCGGGGGGTCAACAGATACGCAGTATTTT. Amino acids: CASSSTSGGSTDTQYF. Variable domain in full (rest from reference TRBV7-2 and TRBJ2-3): GAGVSQSPSNKVTEKGKDVELRCDPISGHTALYWYRQSLGQGLEFLIYFQGNSAPDKSGLPSDRFSAERTGGSVSTLTIQRTQQEDSAVYLCASSSTSGGSTDTQYFGPGTRLTVL.

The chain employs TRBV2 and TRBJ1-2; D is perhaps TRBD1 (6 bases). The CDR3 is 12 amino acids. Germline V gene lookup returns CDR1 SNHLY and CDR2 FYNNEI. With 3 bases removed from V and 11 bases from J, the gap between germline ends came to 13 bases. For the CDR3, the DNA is TGTGCCAGCAGTGAGAGGGACAAAAAATACACCTTC. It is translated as CASSERDKKYTF.

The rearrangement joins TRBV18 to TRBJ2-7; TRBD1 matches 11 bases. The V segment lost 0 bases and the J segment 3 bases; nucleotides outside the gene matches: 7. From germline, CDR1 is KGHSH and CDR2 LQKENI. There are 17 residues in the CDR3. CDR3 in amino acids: CASSPPDRDRGFYEQYF. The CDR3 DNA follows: TGTGCCAGCTCACCACCCGACCGGGACAGGGGGTTCTACGAGCAGTACTTC.

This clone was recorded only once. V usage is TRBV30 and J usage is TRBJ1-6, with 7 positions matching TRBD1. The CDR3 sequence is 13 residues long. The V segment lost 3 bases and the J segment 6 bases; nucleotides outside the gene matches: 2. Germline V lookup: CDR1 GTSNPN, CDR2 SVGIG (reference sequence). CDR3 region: CAWRTGTNSPLHF. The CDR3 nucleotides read TGTGCCTGGAGGACAGGGACTAATTCACCCCTCCACTTT.

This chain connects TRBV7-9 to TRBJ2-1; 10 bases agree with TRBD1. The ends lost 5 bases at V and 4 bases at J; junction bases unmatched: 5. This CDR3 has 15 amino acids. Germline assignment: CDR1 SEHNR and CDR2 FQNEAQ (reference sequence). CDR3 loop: CASSPPGQGYNEQFF. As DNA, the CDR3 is TGTGCCAGCAGCCCGCCGGGACAGGGGTACAATGAGCAGTTCTTC.

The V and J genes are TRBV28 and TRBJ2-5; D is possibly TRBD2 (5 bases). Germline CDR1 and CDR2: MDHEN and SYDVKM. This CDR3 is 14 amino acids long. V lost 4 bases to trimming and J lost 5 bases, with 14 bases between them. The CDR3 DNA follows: TGTGCCAGCAGTTCCCTCGGGGTCGGCGAGACCCAGTACTTC. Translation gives CASSSLGVGETQYF.

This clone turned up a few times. The CDR3 region has the DNA TGTGCCAGCACACAGAACCGAGACAGGGATGAAAAACTGTTTTTT. Its translation: CASTQNRDRDEKLFF. This chain connects TRBV2 to TRBJ1-4; TRBD1 agrees at 7 bases. CDR3 length: 15 amino acids. Germline trimming cut 7 bases from V and 6 bases from J; bases unmatched to any gene: 11. From germline, CDR1 is SNHLY and CDR2 FYNNEI.

For the CDR3, the DNA is TGTGCCACCAGCACGCGATCGGGTAGCGATAGCAATCAGCCCCAGCATTTT. Translation: CATSTRSGSDSNQPQHF. This chain uses TRBV15 with TRBJ1-5; D uncertain. V was cut by 4 bases and J by 0 bases, with 16 bases left in between. Germline V gene data show CDR1 as LNHNV and CDR2 as YYDKDF (reference sequence). The CDR3 has 17 residues.

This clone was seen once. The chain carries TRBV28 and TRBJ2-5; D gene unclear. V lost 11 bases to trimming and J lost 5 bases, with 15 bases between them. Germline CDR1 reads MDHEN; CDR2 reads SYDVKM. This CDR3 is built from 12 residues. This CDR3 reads CAASLAVETQYF. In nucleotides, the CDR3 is TGTGCCGCTTCCCTGGCAGTGGAGACCCAGTACTTC.

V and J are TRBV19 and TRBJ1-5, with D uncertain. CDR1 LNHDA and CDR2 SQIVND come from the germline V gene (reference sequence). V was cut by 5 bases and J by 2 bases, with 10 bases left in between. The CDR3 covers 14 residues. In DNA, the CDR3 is TGTGCCAGTAGTCTGCGTTCTGGCAATCAGCCCCAGCATTTT. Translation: CASSLRSGNQPQHF.

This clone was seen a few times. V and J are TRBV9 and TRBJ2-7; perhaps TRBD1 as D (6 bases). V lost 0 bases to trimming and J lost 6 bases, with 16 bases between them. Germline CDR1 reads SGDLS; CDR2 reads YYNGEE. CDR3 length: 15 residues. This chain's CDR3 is CASSVAAQGRGEQYF. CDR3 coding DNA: TGTGCCAGCAGCGTAGCCGCACAGGGTAGGGGCGAGCAGTACTTC.

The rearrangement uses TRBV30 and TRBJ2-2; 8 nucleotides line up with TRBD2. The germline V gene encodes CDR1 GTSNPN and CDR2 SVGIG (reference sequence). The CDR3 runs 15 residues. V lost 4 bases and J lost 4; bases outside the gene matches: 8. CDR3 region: CAWTTRGRSTGELFF. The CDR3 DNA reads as TGTGCCTGGACGACTCGCGGGAGGTCCACCGGGGAGCTGTTTTTT. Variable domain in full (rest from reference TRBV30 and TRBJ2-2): SQTIHQWPATLVQPVGSPLSLECTVEGTSNPNLYWYRQAAGRGLQLLFYSVGIGQISSEVPQNLSASRPQDRQFILSSKKLLLSDSGFYLCAWTTRGRSTGELFFGEGSRLTVL.

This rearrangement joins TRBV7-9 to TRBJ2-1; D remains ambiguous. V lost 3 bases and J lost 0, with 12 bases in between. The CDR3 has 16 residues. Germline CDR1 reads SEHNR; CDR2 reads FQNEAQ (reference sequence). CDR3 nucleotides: TGTGCCAGCAGCTTTTTAGCCCGGAGCTCCTACAATGAGCAGTTCTTC. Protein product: CASSFLARSSYNEQFF.

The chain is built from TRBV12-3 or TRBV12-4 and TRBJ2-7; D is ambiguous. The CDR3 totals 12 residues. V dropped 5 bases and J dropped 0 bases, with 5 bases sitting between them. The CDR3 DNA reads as TGTGCCAGCAGTCTCTACTCCTACGAGCAGTACTTC. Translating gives CASSLYSYEQYF.

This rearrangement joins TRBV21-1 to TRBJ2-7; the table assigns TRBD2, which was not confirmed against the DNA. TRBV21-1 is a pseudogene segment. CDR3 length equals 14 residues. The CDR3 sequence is CASRGQREENEQYF. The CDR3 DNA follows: TGTGCCAGCAGGGGCCAGCGGGAGGAAAACGAGCAGTACTTC.

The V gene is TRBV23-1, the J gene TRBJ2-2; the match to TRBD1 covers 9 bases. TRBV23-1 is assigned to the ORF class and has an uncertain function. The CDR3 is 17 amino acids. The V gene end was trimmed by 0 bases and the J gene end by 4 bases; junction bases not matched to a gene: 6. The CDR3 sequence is CASSQSSRTGVTGELFF. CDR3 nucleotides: TGCGCCAGCAGTCAATCGTCCAGGACAGGGGTCACCGGGGAGCTGTTTTTT.